One sample yielded the 30 T cell receptor beta chains listed below, sequenced in a study of CD8 T cells in ankylosing spondylitis. Study results and limitations: Apparently characteristic of ankylosing spondylitis blood was a TCR beta motif (roughly eight highly homologous variants).

These receptors are not linked to any known antigen. TCRdb re-called the 5' RACE reads with MiXCR, one entry per CDR3 protein. The table lists about 500,000 distinct CDR3 sequences, over 4% of them singletons. The sample was blood, either unsorted or a sorted T cell fraction (not recorded which). These receptors were taken from a male donor with ankylosing spondylitis.

The rearrangement joins TRBV27 to TRBJ2-3; TRBD2 agrees at 9 bases. There are 16 residues in the CDR3. The V and J ends lost 3 bases and 5 bases, in that order; junction bases with no gene match: 9. Germline CDR1 and CDR2: MNHEY and SMNVEV (reference sequence). CDR3: CASSFWAGGELDTQYF. The CDR3 DNA sequence: TGTGCCAGCAGTTTTTGGGCGGGGGGGGAGTTAGATACGCAGTATTTT.

This clonotype appeared many times. V usage is TRBV6-2 or TRBV6-3 and J usage is TRBJ1-1; possibly TRBD1 for D (6 bases). Trimming cost V 2 bases and J 0 bases, with 13 bases left between them. The CDR3 sequence is 16 residues long. CDR1 is MNHEY, CDR2 SVGEGT, per germline. The CDR3 reads CASSYRTGHMNTEAFF. CDR3 in DNA: TGTGCCAGCAGTTACAGAACGGGACACATGAACACTGAAGCTTTCTTT.

This clonotype was observed many times. V and J are TRBV7-8 and TRBJ2-1, with D perhaps TRBD2 (5 bases). Germline V gene data show CDR1 as SGHVS and CDR2 as FQNEAQ. V lost 4 bases and J lost 2, with 12 bases in between. This CDR3 contains 15 residues. CDR3 loop: CASSSRGSPYNEQFF. The CDR3 bases are TGTGCCAGCAGCTCACGGGGTAGCCCCTACAATGAGCAGTTCTTC.

This clonotype was detected many times. The V and J genes are TRBV15 and TRBJ2-5; D remains ambiguous. CDR3 length: 14 amino acids. V lost 0 bases to trimming and J lost 1 base, with 6 bases between them. The germline CDR1 and CDR2 sequences are LNHNV and YYDKDF (reference sequence). In nucleotides, the CDR3 is TGTGCCACCAGCAGAGACAGGTCCCAAGAGACCCAGTACTTC. Protein product: CATSRDRSQETQYF. Variable domain in full (rest from reference TRBV15 and TRBJ2-5): DAMVIQNPRYQVTQFGKPVTLSCSQTLNHNVMYWYQQKSSQAPKLLFHYYDKDFNNEADTPDNFQSRRPNTSFCFLDIRSPGLGDTAMYLCATSRDRSQETQYFGPGTRLLVL.

This clonotype was counted ten times or more. The rearrangement links TRBV29-1 to TRBJ2-7; a possible D gene is TRBD2 (5 bases). Germline loops: CDR1 SQVTM, CDR2 ANQGSEA. The CDR3 has 14 amino acids. Trimming shortened V by 1 base and J by 4 bases, and 14 bases separated the two germline ends. The CDR3, as DNA: TGCAGCGTTGAAGGGAGGATGGGGTCGTACGAGCAGTACTTC. Translation: CSVEGRMGSYEQYF.

The J gene is TRBJ2-1, the V gene TRBV7-2; possible D gene TRBD2, 6 bases. The germline V gene has CDR1 SGHTA and CDR2 FQGNSA. Trimming cost V 4 bases and J 2 bases, with 15 bases left between them. The CDR3 contains 16 residues. The CDR3 protein is CASSWGTGAAYNEQFF. CDR3 sequence (DNA): TGTGCCAGCAGCTGGGGGACGGGAGCAGCCTACAATGAGCAGTTCTTC.

This clonotype occurred many times. This sequence joins TRBV20-1 and TRBJ2-2, with a tentative D call TRBD1 (5 bases). Trimming took off 3 bases at V and 4 bases at J, with 15 bases between the two ends. This CDR3 spans 15 amino acids. The germline CDR1 and CDR2 sequences are DFQATT and SNEGSKA (reference sequence). CDR3 region: CSARGWGRGTGELFF. DNA for the CDR3: TGCAGTGCTAGGGGCTGGGGCAGAGGCACCGGGGAGCTGTTTTTT.

Many counts were recorded for this clonotype. The J gene is TRBJ2-5, the V gene TRBV20-1; D not certain. Deletions cut 0 bases from V and 0 bases from J, with 8 bases between. In germline, CDR1 is DFQATT, CDR2 SNEGSKA (reference sequence). CDR3 length: 14 amino acids. The CDR3 loop is CSARDLGNQETQYF. As DNA, the CDR3 is TGCAGTGCTAGAGATCTAGGGAACCAAGAGACCCAGTACTTC.

Ten or more counts support this clonotype. V and J are TRBV4-2 and TRBJ1-6; D is uncertain. CDR1 LGHNA and CDR2 YNFKEQ come from the germline V gene. V lost 0 bases to trimming and J lost 7 bases, with 16 bases between them. The CDR3 length is 17 residues. CDR3 sequence (DNA): TGTGCCAGCAGCCAAGAACGAACGGAGTTTAGGAATTCACCCCTCCACTTT. This translates into CASSQERTEFRNSPLHF.

This clonotype appeared many times. This rearrangement joins TRBV6-2 or TRBV6-3 to TRBJ1-2; D gene ambiguous. The CDR3 runs to 12 residues. V shed 3 bases and J shed 5 bases, with 7 bases lying between them. CDR1 and CDR2 (germline): MNHEY, SVGEGT. The chain's CDR3 is CASSYPPYGYTF. For the CDR3, the DNA is TGTGCCAGCAGTTATCCCCCATATGGCTACACCTTC.

This clonotype was recorded at least ten times. The CDR3 sequence is CASSLDPLQETQYF. The CDR3 nucleotides read TGTGCCAGCAGCTTAGACCCCCTTCAAGAGACCCAGTACTTC. The chain has TRBV7-2 and TRBJ2-5; D is unclear. The CDR3 has 14 amino acids. V shed 1 base and J shed 2 bases, with 8 bases lying between them. The germline V gene encodes CDR1 SGHTA and CDR2 FQGNSA.

This clonotype was seen a handful of times. The chain joins TRBV18 to TRBJ2-1, with 7 nucleotides matching TRBD2. The V gene end was trimmed by 2 bases and the J gene end by 10 bases; junction bases not matched to a gene: 5. In germline, CDR1 is KGHSH, CDR2 LQKENI. The CDR3 is 13 amino acids. CDR3: CASSPGGEGEQFF. The CDR3 coding sequence is TGTGCCAGCTCACCAGGAGGGGAGGGCGAGCAGTTCTTC.

This chain joins TRBV5-5 and TRBJ2-6, with D unresolved. The germline CDR1 and CDR2 sequences are SGHKS and YYEKEE (reference sequence). The CDR3 has 14 residues. V lost 0 bases and J 4 bases, leaving 5 bases between the germline ends. CDR3 DNA: TGTGCCAGCAGCTTGGGCCTGGGGGCCAACGTCCTGACTTTC. This gives the protein CASSLGLGANVLTF.

In this sample, this clonotype turned up many times. The chain has TRBV3-1 and TRBJ2-4; D assignment may be TRBD1 or TRBD2 (5 bases each). The V gene lost 2 bases and the J gene lost 5 bases, with 10 bases spanning the gap. Germline lookup yields CDR1 LGHDT and CDR2 YNNKEL (reference sequence). The CDR3 is made up of 14 amino acids. CDR3 in DNA: TGTGCCAGCAGCCAAAGGGACGGAGAAAACATTCAGTACTTC. This gives the protein CASSQRDGENIQYF.

There are many counts of this clonotype. V usage is TRBV7-2 and J usage is TRBJ1-3, with D unresolved. V lost 1 base, J lost 0 bases, and 10 bases lay in between. The CDR3 is 16 residues long. Germline loops: CDR1 SGHTA, CDR2 FQGNSA. The CDR3: CASSLVDPYSGNTIYF. For the CDR3, the DNA is TGTGCCAGCAGCTTAGTCGACCCGTACTCTGGAAACACCATATATTTT.

Turning to this clonotype: A much larger clone differs from this one at a single base, so this may be a read error. The chain joins TRBV29-1 to TRBJ2-7, with D maybe TRBD2 (6 bases). Germline loops: CDR1 SQVTM, CDR2 ANQGSEA. The CDR3 spans 12 residues. CDR3 residues: CSVREPPYAQYF. The CDR3 region has the DNA TGCAGCGTCCGGGAGCCTCCCTACGCGCAGTACTTC.

This clonotype was found many times. The chain is built from TRBV20-1 and TRBJ2-1, with D unresolved. The germline V gene has CDR1 DFQATT and CDR2 SNEGSKA (reference sequence). This CDR3 is built from 11 residues. V gave up 3 bases and J gave up 8 bases, with 8 bases separating them. DNA of the CDR3: TGCAGTGCTAGGTTGGCGTATGAGCAGTTCTTC. It codes for CSARLAYEQFF.

This clonotype was seen repeatedly, ten times or more. The genes are TRBV9 and TRBJ2-7, with a possible D match to TRBD2 (6 bases). The CDR3 length is 17 residues. V was cut by 0 bases and J by 0 bases, with 16 bases left in between. Germline-derived CDR1 and CDR2 are SGDLS and YYNGEE. CDR3 DNA: TGTGCCAGCAGCGTAGATGGGGAGGTAGGAACCTCCTACGAGCAGTACTTC. Translating it yields CASSVDGEVGTSYEQYF.

This clonotype was recorded at least ten times. V gene TRBV3-1 combines with J gene TRBJ2-1, with D perhaps TRBD2 (6 bases). CDR3 length: 14 amino acids. Per the germline V gene, CDR1 is LGHDT and CDR2 is YNNKEL (reference sequence). Trimming pared 7 bases from V and 0 bases from J, leaving 10 bases between. The CDR3 region is CASNLGGSYNEQFF. The CDR3 nucleotides read TGTGCCAGCAATCTGGGAGGCTCCTACAATGAGCAGTTCTTC.

This clonotype was counted ten times or more. V and J are TRBV5-6 and TRBJ2-5, with D possibly being TRBD1 (5 bases). The germline V and J ends were trimmed by 1 base and 2 bases, with 12 bases remaining between them. The CDR3 covers 15 residues. The germline gives CDR1 SGHDT, CDR2 YYEEEE. CDR3 region: CASSLIGAGQETQYF. CDR3 nucleotide sequence: TGTGCCAGCAGCTTGATTGGTGCAGGGCAAGAGACCCAGTACTTC.

This clonotype occurred a few times. This rearrangement joins TRBV20-1 to TRBJ2-7; D might be TRBD2 (5 bases). This CDR3 is built from 14 residues. With 6 bases removed from V and 0 bases from J, the gap between germline ends came to 15 bases. Germline CDR1 and CDR2: DFQATT and SNEGSKA (reference sequence). The chain's CDR3 is CSADRTGSSYEQYF. The CDR3 DNA is TGCAGTGCGGATCGGACGGGGTCCTCCTACGAGCAGTACTTC.

This clonotype was recorded at least ten times. The genes are TRBV7-2 and TRBJ1-1, with unresolved D. The V end lost 1 base, the J end lost 5 bases, and 8 bases lay between the germline ends. Germline V gene data show CDR1 as SGHTA and CDR2 as FQGNSA. CDR3 size: 13 residues. CDR3 DNA sequence: TGTGCCAGCAGCTTAGGTTTGGGAACTGAAGCTTTCTTT. Encoded protein: CASSLGLGTEAFF.

This clonotype has a count of ten or more. The chain uses TRBV20-1 and TRBJ2-2; 10 bases line up with TRBD1. Germline CDR1 DFQATT, CDR2 SNEGSKA (reference sequence). V was pared by 3 bases and J by 2 bases, with 9 bases of the junction left unmatched. CDR3 size: 17 residues. CDR3 sequence (DNA): TGCAGTGCTAGTAGGGTGACAGGGGGCCCTAACACCGGGGAGCTGTTTTTT. It translates to CSASRVTGGPNTGELFF.

This clonotype was seen at least ten times. The chain recombines TRBV6-2 or TRBV6-3 with TRBJ1-2; D is undetermined. Germline V gene data show CDR1 as MNHEY and CDR2 as SVGEGT. The CDR3 is made up of 13 amino acids. V was clipped by 6 bases and J by 8 bases, with 16 bases between them. The CDR3: CASSSGRTNGYTF. The CDR3 DNA sequence: TGTGCCAGCAGCTCCGGACGGACTAACGGCTACACCTTC.

This clonotype has at least ten counts. This chain joins TRBV20-1 and TRBJ2-1; unclear D gene. CDR3 length: 14 residues. Looked up from germline, CDR1 is DFQATT and CDR2 is SNEGSKA (reference sequence). Trimming removed 3 bases from V and 6 bases from J, with 15 bases in between. The CDR3 nucleotides read TGCAGTGCTAGTGCCTTTACTAAGGGCAATGAGCAGTTCTTC. The encoded protein is CSASAFTKGNEQFF.

This clonotype was found a few times. V gene TRBV4-3 combines with J gene TRBJ1-2, with no clear D. There are 13 residues in the CDR3. Germline loops: CDR1 LGHNA, CDR2 YSLEER. The V gene lost 3 bases and the J gene lost 8 bases, with 13 bases spanning the gap. The chain's CDR3 is CASSHKAISGYTF. CDR3 nucleotide sequence: TGCGCCAGCAGCCATAAGGCGATCTCGGGCTACACCTTC.

This clonotype was seen ten or more times. V usage is TRBV5-1 and J usage is TRBJ2-7; D might be TRBD1 (6 bases). Trimming took off 0 bases at V and 3 bases at J, with 19 bases between the two ends. The V gene's germline CDR1 is SGHRS and CDR2 YFSETQ. CDR3 length equals 17 residues. CDR3 region: CASSLARGQTYYYEQYF. CDR3 DNA sequence: TGCGCCAGCAGCTTGGCCCGAGGACAGACATACTACTACGAGCAGTACTTC.

This clonotype was observed at least ten times. The chain has TRBV27 and TRBJ1-6; no reliable D call. Germline V gene data show CDR1 as MNHEY and CDR2 as SMNVEV (reference sequence). CDR3 length equals 15 residues. V was pared by 2 bases and J by 7 bases, with 12 bases between. CDR3 region: CASSLGWQLNSPLHF. CDR3 in DNA: TGTGCCAGCAGTTTAGGATGGCAGCTCAATTCACCCCTCCACTTT.

The sample holds many counts of this clonotype. The J gene is TRBJ1-1, the V gene TRBV9; a possible D gene is TRBD1 (5 bases). This CDR3 contains 13 residues. V was cut by 3 bases and J by 0 bases, with 6 bases left in between. Germline V gene data show CDR1 as SGDLS and CDR2 as YYNGEE. The CDR3 sequence is CASSARVNTEAFF. The CDR3 coding sequence is TGTGCCAGCAGCGCCAGGGTGAACACTGAAGCTTTCTTT.

This clonotype has at least ten counts. This chain joins TRBV7-8 and TRBJ1-4; tentatively, D is TRBD1 (5 bases). The germline CDR1 and CDR2 sequences are SGHVS and FQNEAQ. The CDR3 loop spans 14 amino acids. Between the trimmed V and J ends, which lost 0 bases and 16 bases, there was a span of 18 bases. The chain's CDR3 is CASSLATAGGIPFF. Here the CDR3 DNA reads TGTGCCAGCAGCTTAGCGACGGCGGGGGGGATTCCGTTTTTT.